These 10 T cell receptor beta chains were sequenced from one sample in a study of long-term antiretroviral therapy in people with HIV (dated by TCRdb to the early 2020s). The immunoSEQ hsTCRB v3.0 assay was used at survey level resolution to sequence the TRB variable region. TCRdb obtained this table from immuneACCESS and retained in-frame rearrangements with V and J assigned. These tables miss some clones; where compared with another copy, unresolved V genes account for less than half of the shortfall, and the remainder is unexplained. Present in this sample are under 20,000 clones, over 75% of which were seen just once. 15% of the sample rests with the top ten. The source was unsorted PBMCs, collected 2.1 to 2.2 years before starting antiretroviral therapy. The source of these receptors is a man between 25 and 39 years old with HIV.

DNA for the CDR3: TGTGCCAGCAGCTTAGGATGGGGTGAAAAACTGTTTTTT. Translating gives CASSLGWGEKLFF. The chain couples TRBV11-3 to TRBJ1-4; no definite D call. The CDR3 consists of 13 residues. Germline V CDR1 and CDR2: SGHNT, YENEEA. The V and J ends lost 1 base and 7 bases respectively, with 7 bases between them.

The V gene is TRBV14, the J gene TRBJ1-5; D is unresolved. Germline V lookup: CDR1 SGHDN, CDR2 FVKESK. V was pared by 0 bases and J by 6 bases, with 6 bases between. This CDR3 is built from 13 residues. The CDR3 region has the DNA TGTGCCAGCAGCCAAGAAACCCGTCAGCCCCAGCATTTT. Its protein is CASSQETRQPQHF. Complete variable domain (other parts from reference TRBV14 and TRBJ1-5): EAGVTQFPSHSVIEKGQTVTLRCDPISGHDNLYWYRRVMGKEIKFLLHFVKESKQDESGMPNNRFLAERTGGTYSTLKVQPAELEDSGVYFCASSQETRQPQHFGDGTRLSIL.

V and J are TRBV6-4 and TRBJ2-2, with 9 bases that match TRBD2. V lost 4 bases, J lost 5 bases, and 5 bases stayed unmatched. This CDR3 spans 15 amino acids. Germline CDR1 MRHNA, CDR2 SNTAGT. CDR3 sequence reads: CASSVAGEGTGELFF. The CDR3 nucleotides are TGTGCCAGCAGTGTAGCGGGAGAGGGAACCGGGGAGCTGTTTTTT.

The rearrangement joins TRBV10-3 to TRBJ2-7; a possible D gene is TRBD1 (6 bases). Germline V lookup: CDR1 ENHRY, CDR2 SYGVKD. The CDR3 extends over 14 amino acids. The V gene lost 4 bases and the J gene lost 2 bases, with 12 bases spanning the gap. The CDR3 coding sequence is TGTGCCATCAGTGCCTCGGGACAAACCTACGAGCAGTACTTC. This sequence encodes CAISASGQTYEQYF.

This chain links TRBV5-1 with TRBJ2-1, with 11 bases that match TRBD2. The CDR3 has 16 amino acids. The V segment lost 2 bases and the J segment 6 bases; nucleotides outside the gene matches: 7. CDR1 is SGHRS, CDR2 YFSETQ, per germline. CDR3 region: CASSFPTSGILNEQFF. The CDR3 DNA reads TGCGCCAGCAGCTTCCCGACTAGCGGGATTCTCAATGAGCAGTTCTTC.

This chain links TRBV13 with TRBJ2-5, with TRBD2 matching over 10 bases. CDR1 and CDR2 (germline): PRHDT, FYEKMQ (reference sequence). There are 15 residues in the CDR3. Trimming at V came to 2 bases and at J to 5 bases, leaving 5 bases not matched to a gene. This CDR3 reads CASSLRAGGPETQYF. In DNA, the CDR3 is TGTGCCAGCAGCTTAAGAGCGGGAGGGCCCGAGACCCAGTACTTC.

V is TRBV6-1 and J is TRBJ1-2; 9 bases agree with TRBD1. CDR3 length: 15 residues. Trimming took 7 bases from V and 7 from J; bases not matched to a gene: 13. CDR1 and CDR2 from the germline V gene are MNHNS and SASEGT. CDR3 loop: CASNLRAGQGSGYTF. The CDR3 coding sequence is TGTGCCAGCAACCTCCGGGCGGGACAGGGATCTGGCTACACCTTC.

The chain employs TRBV6-1 and TRBJ2-3; 11 nucleotides agree with TRBD1. Germline CDR1 MNHNS, CDR2 SASEGT. This CDR3 has 11 amino acids. Trimming at V came to 11 bases and at J to 13 bases, leaving 8 bases not matched to a gene. This CDR3 is CAGGQGASKYF. The CDR3 DNA follows: TGTGCCGGTGGACAGGGGGCTTCTAAGTATTTT.

This chain connects TRBV4-1 to TRBJ2-7; the D gene could be TRBD1 or TRBD2 (5 bases each). Germline V CDR1 and CDR2: MGHRA, YSYEKL. V was shortened by 2 bases and J by 3 bases, with 17 bases between the two germline ends. The CDR3 is 16 residues long. Here the CDR3 reads CASSQTGEQGYYEQYF. In DNA form, the CDR3 reads TGCGCCAGCAGCCAAACCGGGGAGCAGGGTTACTACGAGCAGTACTTC.

The chain is built from TRBV6-5 and TRBJ1-6, with D unresolved. Per germline, CDR1 MNHEY and CDR2 SVGAGI. Trimming took off 3 bases at V and 7 bases at J, with 7 bases between the two ends. There are 13 residues in the CDR3. The CDR3 spells CASSYEGNSPLHF. As DNA, the CDR3 is TGTGCCAGCAGTTATGAGGGAAATTCACCCCTCCACTTT.